A single sample is the source of the 5 T cell receptor beta chains below, sequenced in a study of regulatory T cells in long-lasting Graves disease. Arm-PCR with iRepertoire HTBI primers amplified the CDR3 regions for these TCR beta libraries. TCRdb reanalysed the multiplex PCR reads using MiXCR and keeps one entry per CDR3 protein. This sample has about 470,000 distinct CDR3 sequences, with less than 25% found just once. Time point reported: persistent/refractory GD, antithyroid drugs over 5 years with positive TRAb. PBMC RNA was the source of the TCR library. Sequencing was performed on peripheral blood mononuclear cells (PBMCs), taken when the disease was refractory, from a patient treated with antithyroid drugs. The origin of the receptors is a female donor with Graves disease.

This clonotype was picked up many times. For the CDR3, the DNA is TGTGCCAGCAGTTTGGGAAACGGACAGTGGCGGGAGCAGTACTTC. It translates to CASSLGNGQWREQYF. V usage is TRBV28 and J usage is TRBJ2-7; possible D gene TRBD1, 6 bases. The germline CDR1 and CDR2 sequences are MDHEN and SYDVKM. This CDR3 region has 15 residues. V was trimmed by 3 bases and J by 7 bases, leaving 19 bases between them. Full variable domain (remainder filled in from reference TRBV28 and TRBJ2-7): DVKVTQSSRYLVKRTGEKVFLECVQDMDHENMFWYRQDPGLGLRLIYFSYDVKMKEKGDIPEGYSVSREKKERFSLILESASTNQTSMYLCASSLGNGQWREQYFGPGTRLTVT.

The gene calls are TRBV6-2 or TRBV6-3 and TRBJ2-7; 8 bases map to TRBD2. CDR3 length: 16 amino acids. The germline V gene encodes CDR1 MNHEY and CDR2 SVGEGT. V lost 6 bases and J lost 1; bases outside the gene matches: 11. The CDR3 reads CASSLPVAGRSYEQYF. The CDR3 nucleotides are TGTGCCAGCAGCCTCCCCGTAGCGGGAAGGTCCTACGAGCAGTACTTC.

This clonotype was seen repeatedly, ten times or more. This chain connects TRBV28 to TRBJ2-5; D is possibly TRBD2 (6 bases). Trimming removed 3 bases from V and 5 bases from J, with 16 bases in between. The CDR3 sequence is 15 residues long. Per germline, CDR1 MDHEN and CDR2 SYDVKM. The CDR3 DNA reads as TGTGCCAGCAGTTTCACGGGAGACGATTGGGAGACCCAGTACTTC. This sequence encodes CASSFTGDDWETQYF. Based on the CDR3 plus reference TRBV28 and TRBJ2-5, the full variable domain is DVKVTQSSRYLVKRTGEKVFLECVQDMDHENMFWYRQDPGLGLRLIYFSYDVKMKEKGDIPEGYSVSREKKERFSLILESASTNQTSMYLCASSFTGDDWETQYFGPGTRLLVL.

V gene TRBV20-1 combines with J gene TRBJ2-2, with 8 positions matching TRBD2. Germline CDR1 DFQATT, CDR2 SNEGSKA (reference sequence). The CDR3 runs 13 residues. V lost 8 bases to trimming and J lost 5 bases; unmatched junction nucleotides: 7. CDR3 sequence reads: CSCEREYTGELFF. DNA of the CDR3: TGCAGTTGCGAGCGGGAGTATACCGGGGAGCTGTTTTTT.

This clonotype occurred a few times. V is TRBV4-3 and J is TRBJ2-7; TRBD1 or TRBD2 may be the D gene (5 bases each). The CDR3 covers 15 residues. Trimming took off 1 base at V and 2 bases at J, with 12 bases between the two ends. In germline, CDR1 is LGHNA, CDR2 YSLEER. The CDR3 loop is CASSQGIMGAYEQYF. DNA of the CDR3: TGCGCCAGCAGCCAAGGGATCATGGGGGCCTACGAGCAGTACTTC.